These T cell receptor beta chains were read from a single sample in a study of neoadjuvant anti-PD-1 for oral cavity cancer. This table comes from immunoSEQ multiplex PCR, and its TCRdb copy is limited to in-frame clones, with some not included. This table has about 68,000 clones, approximately 81% appearing once. Sequences were derived from PBMCs, sampled after nivolumab (anti-PD-1) treatment. The source is a person aged 35-79 years with oral cavity squamous cell carcinoma. Each CDR3 is given with its conserved first and last residue. Fields, in order: clone size, V gene, J gene, D gene, CDR3 DNA, CDR3 protein. A D gene is named only where the DNA matches it firmly. Only part of the rows carry a size: once, few, many, or a class if the clone is expanded.

clone size: NA
V gene: TRBV6-5
J gene: TRBJ1-3
D gene: NA
CDR3 DNA: TGTGCCAGCAGTTACGCCTTGGGTTCTGGAAACACCATATATTTT
CDR3 protein: CASSYALGSGNTIYF

clone size: NA
V gene: TRBV28
J gene: TRBJ2-1
D gene: NA
CDR3 DNA: TGTGCCAGCAGTTTCGCCTCAGCGTCCTCCTACAATGAGCAGTTCTTC
CDR3 protein: CASSFASASSYNEQFF

clone size: once
V gene: TRBV5-8
J gene: TRBJ2-7
D gene: NA
CDR3 DNA: TGTGCCAGCGGACTATACGAGCAGTACTTC
CDR3 protein: CASGLYEQYF

clone size: NA
V gene: TRBV11-1
J gene: TRBJ2-1
D gene: TRBD2
CDR3 DNA: TGTGCCAGCAGCCCTGGAGGGGGGACTAGCGGATACAATGAGCAGTTCTTC
CDR3 protein: CASSPGGGTSGYNEQFF

clone size: NA
V gene: TRBV6-5
J gene: TRBJ2-2
D gene: NA
CDR3 DNA: TGTGCCAGCAGTTCAGGAGAACCCACCGGGGAGCTGTTTTTT
CDR3 protein: CASSSGEPTGELFF

clone size: NA
V gene: TRBV10-2
J gene: TRBJ2-2
D gene: NA
CDR3 DNA: TGCGCCAGCAGTGAGTGGGGAACCGGGGAGCTGTTTTTT
CDR3 protein: CASSEWGTGELFF

clone size: NA
V gene: TRBV9
J gene: TRBJ2-2
D gene: NA
CDR3 DNA: TGTGCCAGCAGCGTAGACTTGGGGACCGGGGAGCTGTTTTTT
CDR3 protein: CASSVDLGTGELFF

clone size: NA
V gene: TRBV29-1
J gene: TRBJ2-6
D gene: TRBD2
CDR3 DNA: TGCAGCGTTGACAGCGGGGCTGGGGCCAACGTCCTGACTTTC
CDR3 protein: CSVDSGAGANVLTF

clone size: NA
V gene: TRBV19
J gene: TRBJ2-1
D gene: TRBD2
CDR3 DNA: TGTGCCAGTAGTTTCCCGCTAACTAGCGGGAGGAGGGGTGAGCAGTTCTTC
CDR3 protein: CASSFPLTSGRRGEQFF

clone size: NA
V gene: TRBV6-5
J gene: TRBJ1-2
D gene: NA
CDR3 DNA: TGTGCCAGCAGTTACTCTTTACGAACCTTCGGGCATGGCTACACCTTC
CDR3 protein: CASSYSLRTFGHGYTF

clone size: NA
V gene: TRBV6-5
J gene: TRBJ2-7
D gene: TRBD1
CDR3 DNA: TGTGCCAGCAGTCAACAGGGGGCGCAGGCACAGCAGTACTTC
CDR3 protein: CASSQQGAQAQQYF

clone size: NA
V gene: TRBV13
J gene: TRBJ1-1
D gene: NA
CDR3 DNA: TGTGCCAGCAGCCACGCACCCGTGGGTGAAGCTTTCTTT
CDR3 protein: CASSHAPVGEAFF